This T cell receptor (beta chain) was observed in a study of cytomegalovirus exposure and HLA in healthy donors. Study results and caveats: Most subjects had HLA-A and HLA-B alleles reportedly predicted accurately by TCR beta sequences. The productive fraction for most TCR beta V segments was about 87% or about 30% in an earlier analysis. Evidence from a later analysis indicated that most CMV-associated TCR beta chains looked HLA-restricted. Fewer than 20,000 TCR beta sequences were associated with HLA alleles at 0.05 false discovery rate in a later analysis.

The CDR3 has 14 amino acids. V was trimmed by 1 base and J by 7 bases, leaving 15 bases between them. Germline CDR1 and CDR2: SGHDT and YYEEEE. PCR amplification relied on 60 Vbeta primers (plus 13 Jbeta primers). The protocol was immunoSEQ multiplex PCR, while the TCRdb copy is restricted to in-frame clones and leaves out a portion. The sample yields roughly 110,000 clones, 77% seen once. In its sample, this clone was seen once. The antigen remains unidentified. V and J are TRBV5-6 and TRBJ2-7, with D unresolved. Material: PBMCs. The source is a male donor in good health and CMV-seronegative. CDR3 in DNA: TGTGCCAGCAGCTTGTACCAGTCCCCTAGAGAGCAGTACTTC. This gives the protein CASSLYQSPREQYF.